Following are 4 T cell receptor beta chains from one sample sequenced in a study of T cell responses to AZD1222 COVID-19 vaccine. Produced via immunoSEQ multiplex PCR; TCRdb's table is partial and in-frame only. Of 100,000 to 150,000 clones listed, roughly nine tenths are singletons. The source was peripheral blood, collected on day 0 of AZD1222 vaccination. Every receptor here comes from an adult in good health.

This clone turned up a few times. The rearrangement uses TRBV6-5 and TRBJ1-2, with D possibly being TRBD1 (6 bases). Germline-derived CDR1 and CDR2 are MNHEY and SVGAGI. The CDR3 contains 13 residues. Trimming cost V 5 bases and J 7 bases, with 14 bases left between them. As DNA, the CDR3 is TGTGCCAGCAGTCAACAGGGTGAGGGTGGCTACACCTTC. The encoded protein is CASSQQGEGGYTF.

The gene calls are TRBV7-3 and TRBJ2-1; no clear D. Deletions cut 0 bases from V and 9 bases from J, with 12 bases between. Germline CDR1 reads SGHTA; CDR2 reads FQGTGA. The CDR3 has 14 residues. The CDR3 region is CASSLTSASSEQFF. DNA of the CDR3: TGTGCCAGCAGCTTAACGTCGGCCAGTAGTGAGCAGTTCTTC.

The chain employs TRBV14 and TRBJ2-1; 9 nucleotides line up with TRBD2. V was clipped by 1 base and J by 9 bases; unmatched bases: 7. There are 15 residues in the CDR3. The V gene's germline CDR1 is SGHDN and CDR2 FVKESK. The CDR3 region has the DNA TGTGCCAGCAGCCAAGGTGGCGGGGGGGGCGGTGAGCAGTTCTTC. It yields the protein CASSQGGGGGGEQFF.

The rearrangement uses TRBV6-5 and TRBJ2-1, with TRBD2 identical over 9 bases. The V gene's germline CDR1 is MNHEY and CDR2 SVGAGI. This CDR3 is 14 amino acids long. After removal of 6 bases from V and 5 bases from J, the junction contained 5 bases not matched to a gene. The CDR3 protein is CASSLRLADNEQFF. In nucleotides, the CDR3 is TGTGCCAGCAGCCTACGACTAGCGGACAATGAGCAGTTCTTC.